The next 8 T cell receptor beta chains were all read from a single sample in a study of siplizumab effects on memory and regulatory T cells. TCRdb's table, derived via immunoSEQ multiplex PCR, lists solely in-frame clones and lacks some. This table holds 60,000 to 80,000 clones, less than 90% found once. Input material: memory CD4+ T cells sorted from blood. Receptors were obtained from a human donor in good health.

The chain carries TRBV6-6 and TRBJ1-2; D not certain. The CDR3 has 14 amino acids. Trimming removed 4 bases at V and 3 bases at J, with 12 bases between. Germline values: CDR1 MNHNY, CDR2 SVGAGI (reference sequence). Written as DNA, the CDR3 is TGTGCCAGCAGTTCTGAACCGGGGTACTATGGCTACACCTTC. Amino acids: CASSSEPGYYGYTF.

J is TRBJ2-3 and V is TRBV7-3; no clear D gene. V shed 3 bases and J shed 6 bases, with 10 bases lying between them. The germline gives CDR1 SGHTA, CDR2 FQGTGA. CDR3 length: 13 residues. CDR3 loop: CASSLVFGDTQYF. The CDR3 DNA follows: TGTGCCAGCAGCTTGGTCTTCGGCGATACGCAGTATTTT.

The CDR3 is CASSRGQGPSYEQYF. For the CDR3, the DNA is TGTGCCAGCAGCCGCGGACAGGGGCCCTCCTACGAGCAGTACTTC. This rearrangement joins TRBV5-4 to TRBJ2-7; 9 bases align to TRBD1. CDR1 SGHNT and CDR2 YYREEE come from the germline V gene (reference sequence). The CDR3 length is 15 residues. With 4 bases clipped from V and 0 bases from J, the junction kept 5 bases outside the gene matches.

V usage is TRBV30 and J usage is TRBJ2-7, with D unclear. Germline V CDR1 and CDR2: GTSNPN, SVGIG (reference sequence). Trimming removed 6 bases at V and 4 bases at J, with 16 bases between. The length of the CDR3 is 13 residues. The CDR3 DNA sequence: TGTGCCTGCGAACCGACGGACGGTTACGAGCAGTACTTC. This encodes CACEPTDGYEQYF.

The chain recombines TRBV19 with TRBJ2-4, with 9 bases identical to TRBD1. CDR3 length: 14 amino acids. V lost 7 bases, J lost 8 bases, and 9 bases stayed unmatched. Germline loops: CDR1 LNHDA, CDR2 SQIVND (reference sequence). The CDR3 region has the DNA TGTGCCAGTAATAATTATAGGACAGGGGACATTCAGTACTTC. Amino acid sequence: CASNNYRTGDIQYF.

This rearrangement joins TRBV10-2 to TRBJ2-5; 7 bases are a match to TRBD1. The CDR3 runs to 13 residues. CDR1 and CDR2 from the germline V gene are WSHSY and SAAADI. V lost 8 bases to trimming and J lost 1 base; unmatched junction nucleotides: 4. CDR3 nucleotide sequence: TGCGCCAGCGCCGGACAGGCCCAAGAGACCCAGTACTTC. This translates into CASAGQAQETQYF.

V and J are TRBV11-2 and TRBJ2-7; no firm D call. Germline values: CDR1 SGHAT, CDR2 FQNNGV. CDR3 size: 13 residues. The V gene lost 5 bases and the J gene lost 4 bases, with 12 bases spanning the gap. The CDR3, as DNA: TGTGCCAGCAGCCCCGGGCGAGGATACGAGCAGTACTTC. The encoded protein is CASSPGRGYEQYF. The whole variable domain, filled in from reference TRBV11-2 and TRBJ2-7, reads EAGVAQSPRYKIIEKRQSVAFWCNPISGHATLYWYQQILGQGPKLLIQFQNNGVVDDSQLPKDRFSAERLKGVDSTLKIQPAKLEDSAVYLCASSPGRGYEQYFGPGTRLTVT.

This CDR3 is CAISLGQPNQPQHF. Here the CDR3 DNA reads TGTGCCATCAGCCTGGGACAGCCCAATCAGCCCCAGCATTTT. The chain joins TRBV10-3 to TRBJ1-5; 7 bases are shared with TRBD1. The ends lost 6 bases at V and 3 bases at J; junction bases unmatched: 5. This CDR3 comprises 14 residues. The germline V gene has CDR1 ENHRY and CDR2 SYGVKD.